A selection of T cell receptor beta chains follows, all from one sample in a study of cytomegalovirus exposure and HLA in healthy donors. Profiled with immunoSEQ multiplex PCR; TCRdb holds only in-frame clones, not every one. The repertoire holds some 70,000 clones, with more than 95% as singletons. Sequencing was done on a sample of PBMCs. All receptors come from a man younger than 35 in good health and CMV-seronegative. Each CDR3 is given with its conserved first and last residue. The D gene is left open where the match is weak. Expanded clones get a size class; other rows say once, few or many, or leave the size out.

D gene	clone size	V gene	J gene	CDR3 protein	CDR3 DNA
.	.	TRBV4-2	TRBJ1-5	CASSQDGGAGQPQHF	TGTGCCAGCAGCCAGGATGGGGGGGCAGGTCAGCCCCAGCATTTT
.	.	TRBV4-1	TRBJ1-5	CASSQYGGGNQPQHF	TGCGCCAGCAGCCAATACGGGGGAGGCAATCAGCCCCAGCATTTT
.	once	TRBV19	TRBJ2-3	CASSSHPQRTDTQYF	TGTGCCAGTAGTTCACACCCACAGCGCACAGATACGCAGTATTTT
.	.	TRBV9	TRBJ2-5	CASTRGLQETQYF	TGTGCCAGCACTAGAGGTCTCCAAGAGACCCAGTACTTC
.	.	TRBV27	TRBJ1-5	CASSLLSGGQPQHF	TGTGCCAGCAGTTTACTGTCGGGTGGTCAGCCCCAGCATTTT
TRBD1	.	TRBV4-1	TRBJ1-1	CASRIDRGTPEAFF	TGCGCCAGCAGGATTGACAGGGGAACACCTGAAGCTTTCTTT
.	once	TRBV2	TRBJ1-5	CASSEFLYSNQPQHF	TGTGCCAGCAGTGAATTTCTGTATAGCAATCAGCCCCAGCATTTT
.	few	TRBV11-3	TRBJ2-7	CASSSPRERSEQYF	TGTGCCAGCAGCTCCCCCAGGGAAAGGTCCGAGCAGTACTTC
.	.	TRBV7-2	TRBJ1-1	CASSPLAGRTEAFF	TGTGCCAGCAGCCCCCTGGCAGGGCGCACTGAAGCTTTCTTT
.	.	TRBV6-5	TRBJ2-7	CASSYLREPGHEQYF	TGTGCCAGCAGTTACCTCCGGGAGCCGGGCCACGAGCAGTACTTC
.	.	TRBV7-2	TRBJ2-1	CASSLVYNEQFF	TGTGCCAGCAGCTTAGTATACAATGAGCAGTTCTTC
.	.	TRBV2	TRBJ1-4	CASSEGGKLFF	TGTGCCAGCAGTGAAGGAGGGAAACTGTTTTTT
TRBD1	.	TRBV6-5	TRBJ1-2	CASRQGQGAGGYTF	TGTGCCAGCAGACAAGGACAGGGGGCTGGTGGCTACACCTTC
TRBD1	.	TRBV4-1	TRBJ2-3	CASSQGQGRDTQYF	TGCGCCAGCAGCCAAGGACAGGGGCGAGATACGCAGTATTTT
.	.	TRBV28	TRBJ2-1	CASTEPGGSYNEQFF	TGTGCCAGCACCGAACCCGGGGGCTCCTACAATGAGCAGTTCTTC
.	.	TRBV7-9	TRBJ1-6	CASSPGRGSPLHF	TGTGCCAGCAGCCCCGGGCGGGGCTCACCCCTCCACTTT
TRBD2	.	TRBV5-6	TRBJ2-7	CASSFSGRETGQYF	TGTGCCAGCAGCTTTAGCGGGAGAGAGACTGGGCAGTACTTC
.	.	TRBV5-4	TRBJ1-2	CASSSGQGLNYGYTF	TGTGCCAGCAGCTCCGGACAAGGGCTTAACTATGGCTACACCTTC
TRBD1	.	TRBV7-9	TRBJ2-5	CASSLGQGGGETQYF	TGTGCCAGCAGTTTAGGACAGGGAGGTGGAGAGACCCAGTACTTC
TRBD2	.	TRBV6-1	TRBJ2-1	CASNGGLGGREQFF	TGTGCCAGCAATGGGGGACTAGGGGGTCGTGAGCAGTTCTTC
TRBD1	.	TRBV2	TRBJ1-1	CASRSPKGARLGEAFF	TGTGCCAGCAGGAGTCCGAAGGGGGCGCGTTTAGGTGAAGCTTTCTTT
TRBD1	.	TRBV10-3	TRBJ2-6	CATAPGTGVAGANVLTF	TGTGCCACCGCTCCCGGGACAGGGGTCGCTGGGGCCAACGTCCTGACTTTC
.	.	TRBV27	TRBJ1-2	CASSQGHGYTF	TGTGCCTCCAGTCAGGGCCATGGCTACACCTTC
TRBD1	.	TRBV27	TRBJ2-2	CASMTGYTGELFF	TGTGCCAGCATGACAGGGTACACCGGGGAGCTGTTTTTT
.	.	TRBV25-1	TRBJ1-1	CASSEGRITEAFF	TGTGCCAGCAGTGAGGGCCGGATCACTGAAGCTTTCTTT
.	.	TRBV5-6	TRBJ2-7	CASSPHGGPYEQYF	TGTGCCAGCAGCCCCCATGGGGGCCCCTACGAGCAGTACTTC